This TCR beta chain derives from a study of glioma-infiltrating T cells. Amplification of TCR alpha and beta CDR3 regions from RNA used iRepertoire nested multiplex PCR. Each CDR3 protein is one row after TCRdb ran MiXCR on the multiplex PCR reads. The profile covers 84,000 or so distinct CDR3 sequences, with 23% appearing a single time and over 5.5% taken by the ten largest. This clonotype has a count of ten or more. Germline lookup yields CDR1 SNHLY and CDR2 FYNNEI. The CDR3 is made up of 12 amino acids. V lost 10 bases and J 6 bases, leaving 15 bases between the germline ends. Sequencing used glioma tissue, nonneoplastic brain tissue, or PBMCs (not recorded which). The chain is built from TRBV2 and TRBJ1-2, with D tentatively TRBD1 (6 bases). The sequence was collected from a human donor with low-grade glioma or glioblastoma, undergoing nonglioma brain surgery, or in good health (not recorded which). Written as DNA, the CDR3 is TGTGCCAAGAACACAGGGAATGATGGCTACACCTTC. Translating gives CAKNTGNDGYTF. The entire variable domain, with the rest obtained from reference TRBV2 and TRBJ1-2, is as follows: EPEVTQTPSHQVTQMGQEVILRCVPISNHLYFYWYRQILGQKVEFLVSFYNNEISEKSEIFDDQFSVERPDGSNFTLKIRSTKLEDSAMYFCAKNTGNDGYTFGSGTRLTVV.